This entry concerns a single T cell receptor (beta chain). Its matching antigen is unknown. The germline V and J ends were trimmed by 6 bases and 3 bases, with 21 bases remaining between them. The length of the CDR3 is 16 residues. Germline V gene sequence: CDR1 DFQATT, CDR2 SNEGSKA (reference sequence). RNA transcripts were the template for amplifying TCR beta CDR3 regions. First-round RT-PCR with HTBI primers amplified the TCR CDR3 region. TCRdb redid the calling of the multiplex PCR reads with MiXCR, one entry per CDR3 protein. The sample contains about 640,000 distinct CDR3 sequences, roughly 20% of which appear only once. Patients affected by ophthalmopathy presented a Clinical Activity Score of at least 3, a NOSPECS grade of at least 4, and disease duration below 3 months. Used for diagnoses were clinical symptoms, serum thyroxine and TRAb, thyroid ultrasound and orbital computed tomography. Fresh peripheral blood, more than 9 ml, yielded the PBMCs.

This sample was included in a study of T cells in Graves' hyperthyroidism and ophthalmopathy. Study outcomes and limitations: Ophthalmopathy onset followed model prediction by a median about seven months.

Sequenced sample: blood. The chain couples TRBV20-1 to TRBJ1-5, with a weak D call TRBD1 (6 bases). The receptor's source is a man aged 30-40 years with Graves' ophthalmopathy. CDR3 DNA: TGCAGTGCCTCCAGACTCGGGGGCGAATTCAATCAGCCCCAGCATTTT. This sequence encodes CSASRLGGEFNQPQHF.